The following is a TCR beta chain sequence with its context. No antigen is known for it. This sample was included in a study of OX40 agonist ivuxolimab in advanced cancers. Study as a whole: Averaging approximately 60 years in age, with a range of about 20 to 90, the cohort was approximately 83% male. Partial responses were achieved by three patients, of whom one had hepatocellular carcinoma and two had cutaneous melanoma. Enrollees could have had prior anti-PD-1, anti-PD-L1 or anti-CTLA-4 therapy, which more than 30% had received. Study conclusions and caveats: By week 6 at 0.1 to 3.0 mg/kg, blood CD4+ and CD8+ T cells had expanded clonally.

Germline values: CDR1 LGHNT, CDR2 FRNRAP. V lost 1 base and J 7 bases, leaving 10 bases between the germline ends. The CDR3 has 13 amino acids. Produced via immunoSEQ multiplex PCR; TCRdb's table is partial and in-frame only. Of 30,000 or so clones in the sample, roughly 84% were seen once. The TCR originated in an adult with an advanced solid tumor such as melanoma, head and neck, liver or kidney cancer. Sequencing used CD4+ or CD8+ T cells sorted from blood, obtained in a trial of the OX40 agonist ivuxolimab. J is TRBJ1-2 and V is TRBV12-5; D is unresolved. In nucleotides, the CDR3 is TGTGCTAGTGGTTTGGCGGAGCAAGGTGGCTACACCTTC. It encodes CASGLAEQGGYTF.